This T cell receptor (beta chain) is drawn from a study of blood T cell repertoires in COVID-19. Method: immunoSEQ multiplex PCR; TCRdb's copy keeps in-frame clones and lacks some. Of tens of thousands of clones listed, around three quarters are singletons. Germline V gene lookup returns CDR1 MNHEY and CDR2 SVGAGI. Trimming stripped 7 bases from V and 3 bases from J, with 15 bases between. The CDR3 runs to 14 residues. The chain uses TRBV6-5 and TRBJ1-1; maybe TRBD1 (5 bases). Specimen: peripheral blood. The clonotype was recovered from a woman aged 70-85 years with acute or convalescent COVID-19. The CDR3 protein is CASKYRSWDTEAFF. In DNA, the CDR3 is TGTGCCAGCAAATACAGGTCTTGGGACACTGAAGCTTTCTTT.